Below are 8 T cell receptor beta chains sequenced from a single sample in a study of shared clonotypes between healthy human individuals. Method: immunoSEQ multiplex PCR; TCRdb's copy keeps in-frame clones and lacks some. The repertoire includes around 2,000,000 clones, 85% to 95% of them detected once, and about 1.1% sits in the top ten. Selected positively for CCR7 and CD45RO-negative, naive CD8 cells excluded terminally differentiated effector memory CD45RA+ cells. The source material was naive CD8+ T cells sorted from blood. The source is a man in his late teens or twenties in good health.

V is TRBV27 and J is TRBJ1-6; D gene uncertain. CDR1 and CDR2 from the germline V gene are MNHEY and SMNVEV (reference sequence). The CDR3 spans 16 residues. The V gene lost 0 bases and the J gene lost 8 bases, with 14 bases spanning the gap. The CDR3 DNA sequence: TGTGCCAGCAGTTTATCTGTGACTTGGTTTGATTCACCCCTCCACTTT. It yields the protein CASSLSVTWFDSPLHF.

CDR3 sequence: CASSFPEGQATYEQYF. CDR3 in DNA: TGTGCCAGCAGCTTCCCAGAGGGACAGGCCACCTACGAGCAGTACTTC. The chain has TRBV7-2 and TRBJ2-7; 8 bases match TRBD1. From germline, CDR1 is SGHTA and CDR2 FQGNSA. V was pared by 3 bases and J by 2 bases, with 9 bases of the junction left unmatched. The CDR3 runs to 16 residues.

The rearrangement joins TRBV5-1 to TRBJ2-1; the D gene is possibly TRBD2 (6 bases). V gave up 5 bases and J gave up 9 bases, with 21 bases separating them. Germline values: CDR1 SGHRS, CDR2 YFSETQ. This CDR3 has 15 amino acids. The CDR3 spells CASRSDYSLISEQFF. DNA for the CDR3: TGCGCCAGCAGGTCGGACTATTCCCTAATAAGTGAGCAGTTCTTC.

The chain carries TRBV2 and TRBJ2-2; D may match TRBD1 or TRBD2 (6 bases each). Between the trimmed V and J ends, which lost 7 bases and 7 bases, there was a span of 10 bases. Germline CDR1 reads SNHLY; CDR2 reads FYNNEI. This CDR3 spans 12 amino acids. The CDR3 DNA sequence: TGTGCCAGCACAGGGGAGGTCGGGGAGCTGTTTTTT. Its translation is CASTGEVGELFF.

V is TRBV7-9 and J is TRBJ2-2, with 12 bases that match TRBD2. V shed 4 bases, J shed 4 bases, and the junction held 7 bases outside the gene matches. Germline CDR1 reads SEHNR; CDR2 reads FQNEAQ (reference sequence). This CDR3 has 17 amino acids. CDR3 loop: CASSSPSSGRATGELFF. The CDR3, as DNA: TGTGCCAGCAGCTCCCCTTCTAGCGGGAGGGCCACCGGGGAGCTGTTTTTT.

The chain links TRBV19 to TRBJ2-7; TRBD1 might be the D (5 bases). Germline assignment: CDR1 LNHDA and CDR2 SQIVND (reference sequence). With 3 bases removed from V and 4 bases from J, the gap between germline ends came to 10 bases. This CDR3 has 13 residues. CDR3 region: CASSMTERYEQYF. The CDR3 DNA reads as TGTGCCAGTAGTATGACAGAGCGATACGAGCAGTACTTC.

As for this clone: The sample contains more than one DNA sequence encoding this CDR3. V usage is TRBV5-6 and J usage is TRBJ2-7; D gene ambiguous. This CDR3 is 13 amino acids long. Germline V gene lookup returns CDR1 SGHDT and CDR2 YYEEEE. Between the trimmed V and J ends, which lost 0 bases and 2 bases, there was a span of 6 bases. CDR3 in amino acids: CASSLVRAYEQYF. DNA of the CDR3: TGTGCCAGCAGCTTGGTAAGGGCCTACGAGCAGTACTTC. Filled out from reference TRBV5-6 and TRBJ2-7, the complete variable domain reads DAGVTQSPTHLIKTRGQQVTLRCSPKSGHDTVSWYQQALGQGPQFIFQYYEEEERQRGNFPDRFSGHQFPNYSSELNVNALLLGDSALYLCASSLVRAYEQYFGPGTRLTVT.

This clone has only one observation. The genes are TRBV7-9 and TRBJ2-3; TRBD1 is a possible D gene (5 bases). The germline V gene encodes CDR1 SEHNR and CDR2 FQNEAQ (reference sequence). V lost 5 bases to trimming and J lost 0 bases, with 18 bases between them. The CDR3 is 17 residues long. The CDR3: CASSPPSGISSTDTQYF. CDR3 bases: TGTGCCAGCAGCCCCCCTTCAGGGATTTCTAGCACAGATACGCAGTATTTT. Full variable domain (outside the CDR3, taken from reference TRBV7-9 and TRBJ2-3): DTGVSQNPRHKITKRGQNVTFRCDPISEHNRLYWYRQTLGQGPEFLTYFQNEAQLEKSRLLSDRFSAERPKGSFSTLEIQRTEQGDSAMYLCASSPPSGISSTDTQYFGPGTRLTVL.